Below, 7 T cell receptor beta chains from the same sample are listed, as sequenced in a study of cytomegalovirus exposure and HLA in healthy donors (dated by TCRdb to about 2017). Library prep was done by the immunoSEQ multiplex PCR assay. For the multiplex PCR, a mixture combining 60 forward primers for TCR Vbeta segments and 13 reverse primers for TCR Jbeta segments was used. TCRdb retrieved this table from immuneACCESS and kept in-frame rearrangements only. Not all clones are present; in checked studies, unresolved V genes account for under half, and no reason is known for the remainder. The sample contains 200,000 to 250,000 clones, roughly 82% of them found a single time. The leading ten clones occupy more than 5% of the sample. Sequencing input: PBMCs. The receptors here all came from a woman aged 40 to 55 in good health and CMV-seropositive.

This clone was recorded only once. The chain has TRBV7-6 and TRBJ2-7; 7 bases line up with TRBD1. The CDR3 is 14 residues long. From germline, CDR1 is SGHVS and CDR2 FNYEAQ. J gave up 1 base and V 5 bases, and 5 bases lay outside the gene matches. CDR3 protein: CASSIPGQSYEQYF. CDR3 in DNA: TGTGCCAGCAGCATTCCGGGACAGTCCTACGAGCAGTACTTC.

The chain has TRBV5-3 and TRBJ1-2, with no clear D. TRBV5-3 is annotated as an ORF whose role is uncertain. This CDR3 has 14 residues. Trimming removed 7 bases at V and 5 bases at J, with 18 bases between. CDR3 in amino acids: CARLRTGYSYGYTF. DNA for the CDR3: TGTGCCAGATTGAGGACGGGGTACTCTTATGGCTACACCTTC.

This sequence joins TRBV4-3 and TRBJ2-5; a weak D match, TRBD2 (5 bases). V was clipped by 5 bases and J by 1 base, with 14 bases between them. Germline V lookup: CDR1 LGHNA, CDR2 YSLEER. The CDR3 consists of 15 residues. The CDR3 bases are TGCGCCAGCAGCACTTTTGGGAGTGGCCAAGAGACCCAGTACTTC. Residues: CASSTFGSGQETQYF.

The rearrangement joins TRBV9 to TRBJ1-3; D not resolved. The ends were cut back, 4 bases at V and 0 bases at J, with 20 bases in the middle. Per the germline V gene, CDR1 is SGDLS and CDR2 is YYNGEE. CDR3 length: 18 residues. CDR3 sequence reads: CASSPHDLVSHSGNTIYF. The CDR3 DNA is TGTGCCAGCAGCCCCCACGACCTAGTCTCTCACTCTGGAAACACCATATATTTT.

The chain employs TRBV15 and TRBJ1-1; TRBD1 matches 7 bases. CDR1 LNHNV and CDR2 YYDKDF come from the germline V gene (reference sequence). The CDR3 is made up of 15 amino acids. Trimming cost V 5 bases and J 6 bases; bases outside gene matches: 12. The CDR3 DNA reads TGTGCCACCAGCTCCCGAGGACAGGAGGTAGCTGAAGCTTTCTTT. It yields the protein CATSSRGQEVAEAFF.

This clone was seen once. This chain joins TRBV30 and TRBJ1-1; 7 nucleotides line up with TRBD1. Trimming removed 3 bases from V and 0 bases from J; junction bases left unmatched: 7. Germline CDR1 GTSNPN, CDR2 SVGIG (reference sequence). The CDR3 extends over 15 amino acids. CDR3 DNA: TGTGCCTGGAGAGGCGGGACAGTCATGAACACTGAAGCTTTCTTT. Translating gives CAWRGGTVMNTEAFF.

The genes are TRBV19 and TRBJ1-6; D might be TRBD1 (6 bases). This CDR3 spans 16 amino acids. Germline CDR1 is LNHDA and CDR2 is SQIVND (reference sequence). Deletions cut 1 base from V and 9 bases from J, with 16 bases between. The CDR3 nucleotides read TGTGCCAGTAGTATAGGGGGGGGCCGAGGTGGTTCACCCCTCCACTTT. Its translation: CASSIGGGRGGSPLHF.